This T cell receptor beta chain was captured in a study of blood T cell repertoires in COVID-19. Overall study context: Samples taken during acute and convalescent COVID-19 were collected in the United States, Italy and Spain.

Generated by immunoSEQ multiplex PCR, the TCRdb table keeps only in-frame clones and is missing some. The sample includes some 86,000 clones, under 95% of them seen just once. The CDR3 is 19 amino acids. Trimming removed 3 bases from V and 6 bases from J; junction bases left unmatched: 22. The germline V gene has CDR1 SGDLS and CDR2 YYNGEE. The rearrangement links TRBV9 to TRBJ2-7; TRBD2 agrees at 9 bases. Sequenced sample: peripheral blood. This clonotype originated in a human donor with active COVID-19. The donor label of this sample is uncertain. CDR3 region: CASSASRFESSGGGREQYF. The CDR3 DNA sequence: TGTGCCAGCAGCGCCAGCCGTTTTGAGAGTAGCGGGGGTGGCCGCGAGCAGTACTTC.